This is a list of T cell receptor beta chains from one sample in a study of shared clonotypes between healthy human individuals. Measured with immunoSEQ multiplex PCR; TCRdb has only the in-frame clones, and not every one. The sample lists 2 million to 3 million clones; 80% to 95% were seen once. What was sequenced was naive CD4+ T cells from PBMCs. These receptors all come from a man younger than 35 in good health. Some clones in this sample may be carry-over from other donors' samples. CDR3s include the opening cysteine and the closing phenylalanine or tryptophan. A clone size is listed for some rows: how often the clone was seen (once, few, many), or a class if it is expanded.

v_gene: TRBV18; j_gene: TRBJ2-3; abundance: NA; CDR3aa: CASSPSSGNAPTDTQYF
v_gene: TRBV9; j_gene: TRBJ2-7; abundance: NA; CDR3aa: CASSVRAGFYEQYF
v_gene: TRBV7-2; j_gene: TRBJ2-7; abundance: NA; CDR3aa: CASSLRQASPYEQYF
v_gene: TRBV2; j_gene: TRBJ2-1; abundance: NA; CDR3aa: CASRGTGVGNEQFF
v_gene: TRBV28; j_gene: TRBJ1-1; abundance: NA; CDR3aa: CASTRGGIMNTEAFF
v_gene: TRBV7-9; j_gene: TRBJ1-2; abundance: NA; CDR3aa: CASSLAGTNYGYTF
v_gene: TRBV9; j_gene: TRBJ2-7; abundance: NA; CDR3aa: CASSPRDSPSYEQYF
v_gene: TRBV6-1; j_gene: TRBJ2-2; abundance: NA; CDR3aa: CAAQGRVSTGELFF
v_gene: TRBV7-9; j_gene: TRBJ1-5; abundance: NA; CDR3aa: CASSTGALGNQPQHF
v_gene: TRBV6-5; j_gene: TRBJ2-3; abundance: once; CDR3aa: CASSYGPWDTQYF
v_gene: TRBV18; j_gene: TRBJ1-3; abundance: NA; CDR3aa: CASSPLGLPSGNTIYF
v_gene: TRBV7-9; j_gene: TRBJ2-2; abundance: NA; CDR3aa: CASSLVLGAGTGELFF
v_gene: TRBV28; j_gene: TRBJ1-3; abundance: NA; CDR3aa: CASFTRYSGNTIYF
v_gene: TRBV6-6; j_gene: TRBJ2-7; abundance: NA; CDR3aa: CASSLAGGGYEQYF
v_gene: TRBV6-6; j_gene: TRBJ2-7; abundance: NA; CDR3aa: CASSSIGTGLREQYF
v_gene: TRBV5-1; j_gene: TRBJ2-7; abundance: NA; CDR3aa: CASSFPGTSGSYEQYF
v_gene: TRBV19; j_gene: TRBJ1-3; abundance: NA; CDR3aa: CASPRTGTGNTIYF
v_gene: TRBV7-3; j_gene: TRBJ2-1; abundance: NA; CDR3aa: CASSSPGLAGAYNEQFF
v_gene: TRBV5-4; j_gene: TRBJ2-2; abundance: few; CDR3aa: CASSLGNTGELFF
v_gene: TRBV4-1; j_gene: TRBJ2-1; abundance: NA; CDR3aa: CASGRVLAGGNEQFF
v_gene: TRBV5-6; j_gene: TRBJ2-5; abundance: NA; CDR3aa: CASSSLPVETQYF
v_gene: TRBV2; j_gene: TRBJ1-4; abundance: few; CDR3aa: CASSEALRGKLFF
v_gene: TRBV7-8; j_gene: TRBJ1-2; abundance: NA; CDR3aa: CASSFNRGIYGYTF
v_gene: TRBV5-1; j_gene: TRBJ2-7; abundance: NA; CDR3aa: CASSPGGGPYEQYF
v_gene: TRBV28; j_gene: TRBJ2-3; abundance: once; CDR3aa: CASSSAGGSTDTQYF
v_gene: TRBV30; j_gene: TRBJ2-7; abundance: NA; CDR3aa: CAWSGPGLGRYEQYF
v_gene: TRBV29-1; j_gene: TRBJ1-1; abundance: NA; CDR3aa: CSVEVDVNTEAFF
v_gene: TRBV6-4; j_gene: TRBJ2-3; abundance: NA; CDR3aa: CASSDRPGDTQYF
v_gene: TRBV4-2; j_gene: TRBJ2-2; abundance: NA; CDR3aa: CASSQEKNTGELFF
v_gene: TRBV5-4; j_gene: TRBJ1-1; abundance: NA; CDR3aa: CASSPKRRGATEAFF
v_gene: TRBV18; j_gene: TRBJ1-1; abundance: NA; CDR3aa: CASSPPNGQGWTEAFF
v_gene: TRBV7-9; j_gene: TRBJ2-7; abundance: NA; CDR3aa: CASSRTGQGFSEQYF
v_gene: TRBV7-9; j_gene: TRBJ2-7; abundance: NA; CDR3aa: CASSLAGGIYEQYF
v_gene: TRBV10-3; j_gene: TRBJ1-5; abundance: NA; CDR3aa: CAISQGVGNQPQHF
v_gene: TRBV28; j_gene: TRBJ1-2; abundance: NA; CDR3aa: CASRPGTGVGYTF
v_gene: TRBV7-2; j_gene: TRBJ2-7; abundance: NA; CDR3aa: CASSIRAGGGYEQYF
v_gene: TRBV7-6; j_gene: TRBJ2-7; abundance: NA; CDR3aa: CASSFGLAGGSSYEQYF
v_gene: TRBV7-9; j_gene: TRBJ1-2; abundance: NA; CDR3aa: CASSPLPTGTYGYTF
v_gene: TRBV9; j_gene: TRBJ1-1; abundance: NA; CDR3aa: CASSIDPSSNTEAFF
v_gene: TRBV11-3; j_gene: TRBJ2-5; abundance: NA; CDR3aa: CASSSGGETQYF
v_gene: TRBV5-4; j_gene: TRBJ2-1; abundance: NA; CDR3aa: CASTRDSYNEQFF
v_gene: TRBV18; j_gene: TRBJ2-5; abundance: NA; CDR3aa: CASSPSRTSGRETQYF
v_gene: TRBV9; j_gene: TRBJ2-1; abundance: NA; CDR3aa: CASSVGQNYYNEQFF
v_gene: TRBV29-1; j_gene: TRBJ2-5; abundance: NA; CDR3aa: CSVDRPGETQYF
v_gene: TRBV27; j_gene: TRBJ2-1; abundance: NA; CDR3aa: CASSLLAGYIGEQFF
v_gene: TRBV18; j_gene: TRBJ1-2; abundance: NA; CDR3aa: CASSPGRDRNYGYTF
v_gene: TRBV4-2; j_gene: TRBJ1-5; abundance: NA; CDR3aa: CASSHDRGGRQPQHF
v_gene: TRBV7-6; j_gene: TRBJ2-5; abundance: NA; CDR3aa: CASSLITSETQYF